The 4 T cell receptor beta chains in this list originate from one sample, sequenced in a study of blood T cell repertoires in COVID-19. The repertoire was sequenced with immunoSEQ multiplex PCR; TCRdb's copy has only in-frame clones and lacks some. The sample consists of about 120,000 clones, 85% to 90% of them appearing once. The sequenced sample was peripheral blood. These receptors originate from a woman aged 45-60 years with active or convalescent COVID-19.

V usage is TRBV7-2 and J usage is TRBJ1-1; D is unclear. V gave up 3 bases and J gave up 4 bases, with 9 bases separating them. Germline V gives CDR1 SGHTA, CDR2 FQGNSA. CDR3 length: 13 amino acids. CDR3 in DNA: TGTGCCAGCAGCTTGGCAGAATCCACTGAAGCTTTCTTT. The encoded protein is CASSLAESTEAFF. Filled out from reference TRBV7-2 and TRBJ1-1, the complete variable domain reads GAGVSQSPSNKVTEKGKDVELRCDPISGHTALYWYRQSLGQGLEFLIYFQGNSAPDKSGLPSDRFSAERTGGSVSTLTIQRTQQEDSAVYLCASSLAESTEAFFGQGTRLTVV.

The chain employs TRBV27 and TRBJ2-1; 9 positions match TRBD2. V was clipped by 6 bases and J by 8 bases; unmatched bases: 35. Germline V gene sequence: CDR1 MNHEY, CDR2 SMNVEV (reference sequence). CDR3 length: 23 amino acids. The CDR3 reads CASRFVYGGSLGLAWMPDHEQFF. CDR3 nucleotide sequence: TGTGCCAGCAGGTTCGTTTATGGGGGTTCCCTTGGACTAGCGTGGATGCCGGACCATGAGCAGTTCTTC.

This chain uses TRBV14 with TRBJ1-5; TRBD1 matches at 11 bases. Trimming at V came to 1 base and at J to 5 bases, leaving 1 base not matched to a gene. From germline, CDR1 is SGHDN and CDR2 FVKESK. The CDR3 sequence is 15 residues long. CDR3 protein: CASSQGTGGHQPQHF. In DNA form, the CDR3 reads TGTGCCAGCAGCCAAGGGACAGGGGGCCATCAGCCCCAGCATTTT.

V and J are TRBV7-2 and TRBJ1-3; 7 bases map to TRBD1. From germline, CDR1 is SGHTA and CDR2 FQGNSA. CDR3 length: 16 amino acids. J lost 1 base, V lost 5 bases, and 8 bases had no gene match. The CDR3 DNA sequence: TGTGCCAGCAGCCAGGGGGGCAGCAAATCTGGAAACACCATATATTTT. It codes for CASSQGGSKSGNTIYF.